This entry lists 18 T cell receptor beta chains sequenced from one sample in a study of cytomegalovirus exposure and HLA in healthy donors. Both 60 Vbeta primers and 13 Jbeta primers went into the PCR. The assay was immunoSEQ multiplex PCR, and TCRdb's table has in-frame clones only and misses some. Of hundreds of thousands of clones in the sample, approximately 90% are singletons; the top ten hold less than 1.2%. The specimen sequenced was PBMCs. All receptors derive from a woman aged 18-30 years in good health and CMV-seronegative.

The genes are TRBV11-2 and TRBJ2-1; D is unclear. Trimming pared 3 bases from V and 3 bases from J, leaving 6 bases between. Germline V CDR1 and CDR2: SGHAT, FQNNGV. There are 13 residues in the CDR3. CDR3: CASSLRSYNEQFF. The CDR3 DNA reads TGTGCCAGCAGCTTGAGGAGCTACAATGAGCAGTTCTTC.

This clone was found a few times. The chain employs TRBV7-9 and TRBJ2-7; D is undetermined. Germline CDR1 reads SEHNR; CDR2 reads FQNEAQ (reference sequence). V lost 4 bases, J lost 3 bases, and 13 bases lay in between. The CDR3 is 14 residues long. CDR3: CASSSEQFHYEQYF. Here the CDR3 DNA reads TGTGCCAGCAGCTCTGAACAGTTCCACTACGAGCAGTACTTC.

The rearrangement joins TRBV9 to TRBJ1-2; 9 bases fit TRBD1. The CDR3 loop spans 15 amino acids. The junction had 7 bases not matched to a gene; V was cut back by 2 bases and J by 5 bases. Per germline, CDR1 SGDLS and CDR2 YYNGEE. This CDR3 is CASSVRGTGSYGYTF. The DNA for the CDR3 is TGTGCCAGCAGCGTGCGAGGGACAGGGTCGTATGGCTACACCTTC. The entire variable domain, with the rest obtained from reference TRBV9 and TRBJ1-2, is as follows: DSGVTQTPKHLITATGQRVTLRCSPRSGDLSVYWYQQSLDQGLQFLIQYYNGEERAKGNILERFSAQQFPDLHSELNLSSLELGDSALYFCASSVRGTGSYGYTFGSGTRLTVV.

V is TRBV19 and J is TRBJ1-4; D gene ambiguous. There are 15 residues in the CDR3. Per the germline V gene, CDR1 is LNHDA and CDR2 is SQIVND (reference sequence). The V end was cut by 1 base, the J end by 2 bases, with 8 bases between. The CDR3 loop reads CASSIVGGTNEKLFF. The DNA for the CDR3 is TGTGCCAGTAGTATAGTTGGCGGGACTAATGAAAAACTGTTTTTT.

CDR3 loop: CASSFSGNTEAFF. CDR3 nucleotides: TGTGCCAGCAGTTTTTCCGGGAACACTGAAGCTTTCTTT. The chain couples TRBV27 to TRBJ1-1; D not certain. This CDR3 spans 13 amino acids. Germline V gives CDR1 MNHEY, CDR2 SMNVEV (reference sequence). Trimming stripped 3 bases from V and 1 base from J, with 6 bases between.

J is TRBJ2-1 and V is TRBV11-2, with 10 bases that match TRBD2. V was clipped by 4 bases and J by 8 bases; unmatched bases: 8. The CDR3 consists of 15 residues. Germline V gene sequence: CDR1 SGHAT, CDR2 FQNNGV. The DNA for the CDR3 is TGTGCCAGCAGCTCAGCGGGAGGGCCCCTCGATGAGCAGTTCTTC. This sequence encodes CASSSAGGPLDEQFF.

The rearrangement links TRBV4-3 to TRBJ2-5; TRBD1 agrees at 10 bases. Germline CDR1 and CDR2: LGHNA and YSLEER. V was clipped by 4 bases and J by 1 base; unmatched bases: 15. This CDR3 contains 19 residues. The CDR3 bases are TGCGCCAGCAGCCTGACTACACCTGGACAGGGGGGACCCCAAGAGACCCAGTACTTC. It specifies CASSLTTPGQGGPQETQYF.

The V gene is TRBV6-6, the J gene TRBJ2-1, with D hard to call. CDR3 length: 15 amino acids. Germline V lookup: CDR1 MNHNY, CDR2 SVGAGI (reference sequence). The V gene lost 3 bases and the J gene lost 9 bases, with 18 bases spanning the gap. CDR3 loop: CASSYRLTRGVEQFF. DNA for the CDR3: TGTGCCAGCAGTTATCGCCTAACCCGAGGTGTTGAGCAGTTCTTC.

The chain couples TRBV9 to TRBJ2-1, with 11 bases identical to TRBD1. The CDR3 length is 16 residues. Trimming took 0 bases from V and 6 from J; bases not matched to a gene: 5. Germline CDR1 reads SGDLS; CDR2 reads YYNGEE. The CDR3 region is CASSVDRTGGLNEQFF. The CDR3, as DNA: TGTGCCAGCAGCGTAGATCGGACAGGGGGCCTCAATGAGCAGTTCTTC.

V usage is TRBV5-1 and J usage is TRBJ1-2; 8 nucleotides match TRBD1. Trimming cost V 5 bases and J 3 bases; bases outside gene matches: 12. CDR1 and CDR2 from the germline V gene are SGHRS and YFSETQ. This CDR3 is built from 16 residues. The CDR3 DNA reads as TGCGCCAGCAGAGCACCGCCAGGGGGCCGGGACTATGGCTACACCTTC. Protein sequence: CASRAPPGGRDYGYTF.

The CDR3 sequence: CATSRDWASSTDTQYF. As DNA, the CDR3 is TGTGCCACCAGCAGAGATTGGGCCAGTAGCACAGATACGCAGTATTTT. The V call is TRBV15, the J call TRBJ2-3; D uncertain. The ends were cut back, 0 bases at V and 0 bases at J, with 10 bases in the middle. Germline CDR1 LNHNV, CDR2 YYDKDF (reference sequence). This CDR3 has 16 amino acids. Using reference TRBV15 and TRBJ2-3 for the parts outside the CDR3, the full variable domain is DAMVIQNPRYQVTQFGKPVTLSCSQTLNHNVMYWYQQKSSQAPKLLFHYYDKDFNNEADTPDNFQSRRPNTSFCFLDIRSPGLGDTAMYLCATSRDWASSTDTQYFGPGTRLTVL.

This chain uses TRBV2 with TRBJ1-1; TRBD1 might be the D (6 bases). CDR1 SNHLY and CDR2 FYNNEI come from the germline V gene. The CDR3 covers 13 residues. V shed 8 bases and J shed 5 bases, with 15 bases lying between them. Here the CDR3 reads CASGFAQGTEAFF. CDR3 coding DNA: TGTGCCAGCGGGTTCGCGCAGGGGACTGAAGCTTTCTTT.

J is TRBJ1-2 and V is TRBV5-5; tentative D call: TRBD1 (5 bases). CDR3 length: 15 residues. Germline V gene lookup returns CDR1 SGHKS and CDR2 YYEKEE (reference sequence). Trimming took 4 bases from V and 1 from J, leaving 14 bases between them. The CDR3 DNA is TGTGCCAGCAGCGGGGGGTCTGAGGGTAACTATGGCTACACCTTC. The encoded protein is CASSGGSEGNYGYTF. The full variable domain, completed using reference TRBV5-5 and TRBJ1-2, is DAGVTQSPTHLIKTRGQQVTLRCSPISGHKSVSWYQQVLGQGPQFIFQYYEKEERGRGNFPDRFSARQFPNYSSELNVNALLLGDSALYLCASSGGSEGNYGYTFGSGTRLTVV.

The chain links TRBV7-9 to TRBJ1-5, with D perhaps TRBD1 (5 bases). V was trimmed by 1 base and J by 3 bases, leaving 13 bases between them. The germline CDR1 and CDR2 sequences are SEHNR and FQNEAQ (reference sequence). The CDR3 totals 16 residues. CDR3 in DNA: TGTGCCAGCAGCTTAGTAGGGCAGGGCGCCAATCAGCCCCAGCATTTT. Translated: CASSLVGQGANQPQHF.

This clone has only a few counts. This chain uses TRBV11-2 with TRBJ2-2, with 10 bases fitting TRBD1. This CDR3 is 15 amino acids long. CDR1 and CDR2 (germline): SGHAT, FQNNGV. The V segment lost 4 bases and the J segment 6 bases; nucleotides outside the gene matches: 5. CDR3 residues: CASSSDRGWAGELFF. The CDR3 region has the DNA TGTGCCAGCAGCTCGGACAGGGGGTGGGCCGGGGAGCTGTTTTTT.

The chain recombines TRBV27 with TRBJ2-2; D possibly corresponds to TRBD1 (5 bases). Germline V gene lookup returns CDR1 MNHEY and CDR2 SMNVEV (reference sequence). The CDR3 runs 16 residues. V lost 4 bases and J 3 bases, leaving 15 bases between the germline ends. CDR3 nucleotide sequence: TGTGCCAGCAGTTCTACAACAGGCTTTTACACCGGGGAGCTGTTTTTT. It codes for CASSSTTGFYTGELFF.

This chain connects TRBV5-4 to TRBJ2-7, with D maybe TRBD1 (5 bases). Trimming shortened V by 3 bases and J by 2 bases, and 12 bases separated the two germline ends. This CDR3 region has 14 residues. Germline CDR1 SGHNT, CDR2 YYREEE (reference sequence). Here the CDR3 DNA reads TGTGCCAGCAGCTCACAGGAGCCCCCCTACGAGCAGTACTTC. Residues: CASSSQEPPYEQYF.

In its sample, this clone was seen a few times. The chain uses TRBV5-1 and TRBJ2-7; 9 bases agree with TRBD1. Germline V gene lookup returns CDR1 SGHRS and CDR2 YFSETQ. CDR3 length: 14 amino acids. V was pared by 1 base and J by 2 bases, with 1 base of the junction left unmatched. The CDR3 protein is CASSLTGGAYEQYF. In DNA form, the CDR3 reads TGCGCCAGCAGCTTGACAGGGGGCGCCTACGAGCAGTACTTC.